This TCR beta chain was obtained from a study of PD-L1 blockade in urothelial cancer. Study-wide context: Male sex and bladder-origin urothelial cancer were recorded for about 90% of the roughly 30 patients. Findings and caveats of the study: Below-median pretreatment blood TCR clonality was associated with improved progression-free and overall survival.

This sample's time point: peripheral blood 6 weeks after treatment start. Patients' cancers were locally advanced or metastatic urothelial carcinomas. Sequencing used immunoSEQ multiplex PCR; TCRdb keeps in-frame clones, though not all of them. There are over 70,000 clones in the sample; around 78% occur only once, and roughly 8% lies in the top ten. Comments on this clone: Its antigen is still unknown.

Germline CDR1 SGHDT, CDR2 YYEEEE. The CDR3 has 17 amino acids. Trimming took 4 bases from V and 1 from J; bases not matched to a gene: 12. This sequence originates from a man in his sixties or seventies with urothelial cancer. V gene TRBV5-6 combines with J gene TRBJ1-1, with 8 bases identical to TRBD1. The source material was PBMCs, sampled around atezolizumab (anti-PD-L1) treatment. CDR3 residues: CASSDAGTGWRNTEAFF. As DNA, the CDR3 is TGTGCCAGCAGCGACGCCGGGACAGGATGGAGGAACACTGAAGCTTTCTTT.